The entry that follows covers one TCR beta chain sequence. Its antigen is currently not known. Base-call qualities are not available, and no considerably larger clone is one nucleotide away. Reading the germline V gene gives CDR1 SGHRS and CDR2 YFSETQ. The trim is 0 bases for V and 3 bases for J, with a gap of 6 bases between the germline ends. The CDR3, cysteine through phenylalanine, is 14 amino acids long. Just the 42-base CDR3 DNA is kept, in frame starting at base 1. Collaborating institutions collected whole blood in K2EDTA tubes following their own protocols. For TCRbeta analysis, collaborators shipped samples as frozen whole blood, isolated PBMCs, or DNA extracted from either of those sample types. This record comes from a study of blood T cell repertoires in COVID-19 (dated by TCRdb to 2018 to 2021). For the wider study: Samples from collaborators originated in the United States, Italy and Spain and spanned both the acute and convalescent phases of COVID-19. The prospective study material was composed of cDNA or gDNA derived from T cells, B-cell-depleted T cells, or PBMCs. Subjects who had been exposed to COVID-19, were actively infected with it, or had recovered from it provided the deeply sampled blood TCRbeta repertoires that made up the dataset. The repertoires were made available in a free public database intended to serve as a resource for research on the immune response to SARS-CoV-2. The samples were drawn from the first 160 participants of the ongoing ImmuneRACE study and from 1,200 or so subjects provided by 6 global collaborators. Nearly every sample came with metadata listing a de-identified subject ID, COVID-19 status, age in years and sex. Where available, HLA class I and class II types were taken from metadata supplied by the sample provider and were not determined by assay-based typing.

General findings and caveats noted by the study authors: Clinical and demographic metadata were provided uncurated, with the amount varying by source and participant.

TCRbeta CDR3 regions were amplified from genomic DNA using the immunoSEQ Assay, a bias-controlled multiplex PCR. The authors' analysis ran thus. The number of nucleated cells in each sample was estimated by amplification of reference gene primers within the assay. Sequence reads were collapsed and filtered to measure the absolute abundance of every unique TCRbeta CDR3 rearrangement. For each sample, productive Simpson clonality was calculated by taking the square root of Simpson's diversity index across productive rearrangements. The immuneACCESS repertoire file appears here via TCRdb, limited to in-frame rearrangements. These files lack a portion of the clones; in checked studies, under half of the deficit traces to unresolved V genes, and the cause of the others is not known. For V, J and clone size, that table is used; D and trimming come from the DNA. The sample table holds over 100,000 clones, of which roughly 86% were seen once. The ten biggest clones cover about 9.9% of the sample.

This receptor chain uses TRBV5-1 and TRBJ1-4, with no confidently assigned D gene. Sequenced: peripheral blood. This sequence originates from a man aged 35-49 years with active or convalescent COVID-19. The CDR3 in this case is CASSLGLPNEKLFF. The nucleotide sequence reads TGCGCCAGCAGCTTGGGACTTCCTAATGAAAAACTGTTTTTT.